The 32 T cell receptor beta chains below all came from one sample that was sequenced in a study of T cells in Graves' hyperthyroidism and ophthalmopathy. RNA transcripts yielded amplified TCR beta CDR3 regions. The HTBI primer set was used in a first-round RT-PCR of the TCR CDR3. TCRdb re-called the multiplex PCR reads through MiXCR, storing one row per CDR3 protein. The data contain a few hundred thousand distinct CDR3 sequences, 46% of them singletons. Sequenced material: peripheral blood or thyroid tissue (not recorded which). Source of these receptors: an adult woman with Graves' disease, either hyperthyroidism or ophthalmopathy (not recorded which).

The chain carries TRBV10-3 and TRBJ1-1; TRBD1 matches 9 bases. V gave up 9 bases and J gave up 2 bases; unmatched junction bases: 10. The CDR3 extends over 15 amino acids. From germline, CDR1 is ENHRY and CDR2 SYGVKD. CDR3 sequence (DNA): TGTGCCATTGCCAACAGGGGGCTTGGAAACACTGAAGCTTTCTTT. Translation: CAIANRGLGNTEAFF.

The DNA for the CDR3 is TGCGCCAGCAGCCAAGTCGGGAACTCGTACGGCTACACCTTC. Its translation: CASSQVGNSYGYTF. V is TRBV4-1 and J is TRBJ1-2; no firm D call. Per the germline V gene, CDR1 is MGHRA and CDR2 is YSYEKL. The ends were cut back, 1 base at V and 8 bases at J, with 14 bases in the middle. There are 14 residues in the CDR3.

This clonotype was seen many times. The chain recombines TRBV7-9 with TRBJ2-6; TRBD2 aligns across 12 bases. V gave up 5 bases and J gave up 0 bases; unmatched junction bases: 5. Germline CDR1 is SEHNR and CDR2 is FQNEAQ (reference sequence). There are 18 residues in the CDR3. The CDR3 nucleotides read TGTGCCAGCAGCACGAGGACTAGCGGGGTCTCTGGGGCCAACGTCCTGACTTTC. It encodes CASSTRTSGVSGANVLTF. Drawing the rest from reference TRBV7-9 and TRBJ2-6, the complete variable domain is DTGVSQNPRHKITKRGQNVTFRCDPISEHNRLYWYRQTLGQGPEFLTYFQNEAQLEKSRLLSDRFSAERPKGSFSTLEIQRTEQGDSAMYLCASSTRTSGVSGANVLTFGAGSRLTVL.

The V gene is TRBV10-3, the J gene TRBJ1-5, with D tentatively TRBD1 (6 bases). CDR1 and CDR2 (germline): ENHRY, SYGVKD. This CDR3 comprises 15 residues. Trimming stripped 2 bases from V and 2 bases from J, with 10 bases between. The CDR3 sequence: CAISERGGGNQPQHF. The CDR3 nucleotides are TGTGCCATCAGTGAGAGGGGGGGTGGCAATCAGCCCCAGCATTTT.

This sequence joins TRBV20-1 and TRBJ1-6, with D perhaps TRBD1 (6 bases). Trimming removed 3 bases at V and 6 bases at J, with 9 bases between. Germline V gene sequence: CDR1 DFQATT, CDR2 SNEGSKA (reference sequence). The CDR3 is 13 amino acids. The CDR3 DNA sequence: TGCAGTGCTAGTACGGACAGTAATTCACCCCTCCACTTT. Protein: CSASTDSNSPLHF.

The chain couples TRBV18 to TRBJ2-7, with TRBD1 as a possible D gene (6 bases). V shed 2 bases and J shed 5 bases, with 13 bases lying between them. CDR1 and CDR2 (germline): KGHSH, LQKENI. The CDR3 contains 14 residues. As DNA, the CDR3 is TGTGCCAGCTCACCAACGGGGTGGGACAACGAGCAGTACTTC. It specifies CASSPTGWDNEQYF.

The V call is TRBV5-1, the J call TRBJ2-2, with D possibly TRBD2 on 6 matching bases. V shed 3 bases and J shed 1 base, with 10 bases lying between them. CDR1 is SGHRS, CDR2 YFSETQ, per germline. The CDR3 runs to 15 residues. This CDR3 reads CASSSGTWNTGELFF. The CDR3 DNA sequence: TGCGCCAGCAGCTCCGGGACTTGGAACACCGGGGAGCTGTTTTTT.

This clonotype was seen a handful of times. This rearrangement joins TRBV19 to TRBJ1-2; a weak D match, TRBD1 (6 bases). The V end lost 5 bases, the J end lost 0 bases, and 10 bases lay between the germline ends. This CDR3 has 14 residues. Germline V gene data show CDR1 as LNHDA and CDR2 as SQIVND (reference sequence). DNA of the CDR3: TGTGCCAGTAGTGCACAGGGCGCTAACTATGGCTACACCTTC. This translates into CASSAQGANYGYTF.

The chain recombines TRBV19 with TRBJ2-3; D is uncertain. The CDR3 has 13 residues. V was shortened by 6 bases and J by 5 bases, with 12 bases between the two germline ends. Germline V CDR1 and CDR2: LNHDA, SQIVND (reference sequence). CDR3 bases: TGTGCCAGTAGGACGCCGCCGGGAGATACGCAGTATTTT. Its translation: CASRTPPGDTQYF.

This clonotype has only a few counts. The chain is built from TRBV6-6 and TRBJ2-7, with TRBD1 matching over 9 bases. Germline CDR1 MNHNY, CDR2 SVGAGI (reference sequence). This CDR3 contains 17 residues. Trimming removed 3 bases from V and 4 bases from J; junction bases left unmatched: 13. CDR3 residues: CASSYFSTGGLSYEQYF. The CDR3 DNA reads as TGTGCCAGCAGTTATTTTTCGACAGGGGGGTTATCGTACGAGCAGTACTTC.

This clonotype was seen repeatedly, ten times or more. This chain links TRBV7-9 with TRBJ2-7; TRBD2 aligns across 13 bases. Trimming took 7 bases from V and 3 from J; bases not matched to a gene: 6. This CDR3 contains 15 residues. Germline V gene lookup returns CDR1 SEHNR and CDR2 FQNEAQ (reference sequence). Written as DNA, the CDR3 is TGTGCCAGCAACCGGGGACTAGCGGGAAGCTACGAGCAGTACTTC. Translating gives CASNRGLAGSYEQYF.

A few counts support this clonotype. This sequence joins TRBV29-1 and TRBJ1-4, with a possible D match to TRBD1 (5 bases). The germline V and J ends were trimmed by 7 bases and 8 bases, with 14 bases remaining between them. Per germline, CDR1 SQVTM and CDR2 ANQGSEA. The length of the CDR3 is 12 residues. The CDR3 DNA reads TGCAGCGCCCGGGGACGGACGGAAAAACTGTTTTTT. Protein: CSARGRTEKLFF.

This chain links TRBV20-1 with TRBJ1-5; D ambiguous. The CDR3 has 13 amino acids. V lost 6 bases, J lost 5 bases, and 14 bases lay in between. The germline CDR1 and CDR2 sequences are DFQATT and SNEGSKA (reference sequence). CDR3 nucleotides: TGCAGTGCAAGGCCCGGGAGGGATCAGCCCCAGCATTTT. It codes for CSARPGRDQPQHF.

In this sample, this clonotype turned up many times. The chain employs TRBV4-2 and TRBJ2-7; 7 bases fit TRBD2. In germline, CDR1 is LGHNA, CDR2 YNFKEQ. This CDR3 has 15 amino acids. V trimming: 1 base; J trimming: 5 bases; junction bases outside the gene matches: 8. The CDR3 sequence is CASSQGEGQVDEQYF. CDR3 DNA sequence: TGTGCCAGCAGCCAAGGGGAGGGCCAAGTGGACGAGCAGTACTTC.

Turning to this clonotype: It is likely a read error, because the conserved phenylalanine at the end of the CDR3 is missing. The gene calls are TRBV28 and TRBJ2-5; no firm D call. Trimming removed 3 bases from V and 2 bases from J, with 10 bases in between. The germline gives CDR1 MDHEN, CDR2 SYDVKM. The CDR3 spans 14 residues. In nucleotides, the CDR3 is TGTGCCAGCAGTTTTAATTTGGGACAAGAGACCCAGTACCTC. Encoded protein: CASSFNLGQETQYL.

The V and J genes are TRBV7-9 and TRBJ2-5; 12 bases align to TRBD2. V gave up 11 bases and J gave up 5 bases; unmatched junction bases: 12. Germline CDR1 SEHNR, CDR2 FQNEAQ (reference sequence). This CDR3 has 15 residues. CDR3 loop: CAGGSSGRAGETQYF. CDR3 nucleotide sequence: TGTGCCGGAGGTTCTAGCGGGAGGGCAGGGGAGACCCAGTACTTC. Full variable domain (missing parts from reference TRBV7-9 and TRBJ2-5): DTGVSQNPRHKITKRGQNVTFRCDPISEHNRLYWYRQTLGQGPEFLTYFQNEAQLEKSRLLSDRFSAERPKGSFSTLEIQRTEQGDSAMYLCAGGSSGRAGETQYFGPGTRLLVL.

This clonotype has a count of ten or more. The CDR3 region has the DNA TGTGCCAGCAGCCCAAATAGGCCGGGAGGGGGTCAGCCCCAGCATTTT. Translated: CASSPNRPGGGQPQHF. The J gene is TRBJ1-5, the V gene TRBV7-8; weak D call: TRBD1 (6 bases). Germline loops: CDR1 SGHVS, CDR2 FQNEAQ. The CDR3 consists of 16 residues. Trimming removed 5 bases at V and 6 bases at J, with 20 bases between.

Turning to this clonotype: Because the CDR3's place on the DNA is in doubt, the DNA is left out and the CDR3 is given as listed by TCRdb. V is TRBV9 and J is TRBJ2-2. The germline V gene encodes CDR1 SGDLS and CDR2 YYNGEE. The CDR3 is 11 residues long, counting both termini. The CDR3 region is CASSVAGSCFF.

In this sample, this clonotype turned up many times. V gene TRBV14 combines with J gene TRBJ1-2; D ambiguous. Germline V gene lookup returns CDR1 SGHDN and CDR2 FVKESK. CDR3 size: 16 residues. Trimming cost V 0 bases and J 0 bases, with 11 bases left between them. CDR3 region: CASSQDSLLTNYGYTF. In DNA, the CDR3 is TGTGCCAGCAGCCAAGACAGCCTTCTTACTAACTATGGCTACACCTTC.

Note on this clonotype: At one boundary the junction diverges from the germline segment, which might be a read error. The genes are TRBV7-9 and TRBJ2-5, with D possibly matching TRBD2 (6 bases). Germline V lookup: CDR1 SEHNR, CDR2 FQNEAQ (reference sequence). The CDR3 spans 12 residues. CDR3 sequence reads: CASSLGLPGVDF. The CDR3 DNA reads as TGTGCCAGCAGCTTAGGTTTACCGGGGGTGGACTTC.

This chain joins TRBV7-2 and TRBJ2-7; a weak D match, TRBD1 (5 bases). The CDR3 is 14 residues long. Looked up from germline, CDR1 is SGHTA and CDR2 is FQGNSA. Trimming took 8 bases from V and 2 from J, leaving 16 bases between them. In DNA, the CDR3 is TGTGCCAGCGGCCGCCTCGGACAAGCCTACGAGCAGTACTTC. This translates into CASGRLGQAYEQYF.

The CDR3 nucleotides are TGTGCCAGCAGCTTCGGAGCGGGAGGGCCGGGGCAAGAGACCCAGTACTTC. Translated, it gives CASSFGAGGPGQETQYF. The chain has TRBV7-9 and TRBJ2-5, with TRBD2 identical over 10 bases. The CDR3 contains 17 residues. V shed 3 bases, J shed 2 bases, and the junction held 9 bases outside the gene matches. Germline CDR1 is SEHNR and CDR2 is FQNEAQ (reference sequence).

The V gene is TRBV9, the J gene TRBJ2-5, with D tentatively TRBD2 (6 bases). CDR3 length equals 15 residues. Trimming shortened V by 0 bases and J by 5 bases, and 14 bases separated the two germline ends. CDR1 SGDLS and CDR2 YYNGEE come from the germline V gene. The CDR3 loop is CASSVGVAEGETQYF. In nucleotides, the CDR3 is TGTGCCAGCAGCGTAGGGGTAGCGGAGGGGGAGACCCAGTACTTC.

This clonotype was seen ten or more times. J is TRBJ1-1 and V is TRBV20-1, with 7 bases fitting TRBD1. From germline, CDR1 is DFQATT and CDR2 SNEGSKA (reference sequence). The junction had 10 bases not matched to a gene; V was cut back by 3 bases and J by 3 bases. This CDR3 has 15 residues. The CDR3 nucleotides are TGCAGTGCTAGCGTTTCCTCTACAGGGGACACTGAAGCTTTCTTT. It specifies CSASVSSTGDTEAFF.

The chain has TRBV24-1 and TRBJ2-5, with TRBD1 matching over 7 bases. The germline CDR1 and CDR2 sequences are KGHDR and SFDVKD. V trimming: 3 bases; J trimming: 1 base; junction bases outside the gene matches: 7. This CDR3 is built from 16 residues. The CDR3 DNA reads as TGTGCCACCAGTGATCCTAACCGGGACAGCCAAGAGACCCAGTACTTC. Translated, it gives CATSDPNRDSQETQYF.

The rearrangement joins TRBV7-2 to TRBJ2-7; D is unresolved. Trimming left V 4 bases short and J 4 bases short, with 5 bases between. The germline V gene encodes CDR1 SGHTA and CDR2 FQGNSA. The CDR3 contains 11 residues. The CDR3 is CASSYEYEQYF. The CDR3 DNA follows: TGTGCCAGCAGCTACGAATACGAGCAGTACTTC.

A remark on this clonotype: One base away lies a much larger clone, so this may be a sequencing read error. The DNA for the CDR3 is TGTGCCAGCAGCTTAAACAGGGGAGGGGATGGCTACACCTTC. Protein sequence: CASSLNRGGDGYTF. The V and J genes are TRBV7-9 and TRBJ1-2; 7 bases are shared with TRBD1. Germline CDR1 SEHNR, CDR2 FQNEAQ (reference sequence). The length of the CDR3 is 14 residues. With V trimmed by 2 bases and J by 6 bases, 6 bases remained unmatched.

This rearrangement joins TRBV20-1 to TRBJ1-6; no clear D. This CDR3 spans 16 amino acids. V was trimmed by 6 bases and J by 5 bases, leaving 20 bases between them. Germline CDR1 and CDR2: DFQATT and SNEGSKA (reference sequence). The CDR3 here is CSAWSREGNDNSPLHF. The CDR3 DNA follows: TGCAGTGCCTGGAGCCGCGAGGGAAACGATAATTCACCCCTCCACTTT.

This clonotype showed up just once. The V call is TRBV19, the J call TRBJ2-6; a weak D match, TRBD1 (5 bases). The CDR3 consists of 16 residues. Germline CDR1 reads LNHDA; CDR2 reads SQIVND (reference sequence). Trimming removed 5 bases from V and 1 base from J, with 12 bases in between. The CDR3: CASSVLQASGANVLTF. The CDR3 DNA is TGTGCCAGTAGTGTATTACAGGCGTCTGGGGCCAACGTCCTGACTTTC.

Ten or more counts support this clonotype. This chain connects TRBV7-8 to TRBJ2-2; a weak D match, TRBD2 (7 bases). There are 14 residues in the CDR3. CDR1 SGHVS and CDR2 FQNEAQ come from the germline V gene. The ends were cut back, 4 bases at V and 8 bases at J, with 14 bases in the middle. The CDR3 reads CASSSLGGRGELFF. The CDR3, as DNA: TGTGCCAGCAGCTCCCTGGGGGGGCGTGGGGAGCTGTTTTTT.

The rearrangement links TRBV5-1 to TRBJ2-7; unclear D gene. The CDR3 extends over 10 amino acids. Germline V gives CDR1 SGHRS, CDR2 YFSETQ. V lost 8 bases and J lost 9, with 12 bases in between. The CDR3 here is CARSTGGQYF. For the CDR3, the DNA is TGCGCCAGATCCACTGGCGGGCAGTACTTC. The full variable domain, in which reference TRBV5-1 and TRBJ2-7 provide the parts outside the CDR3, is KAGVTQTPRYLIKTRGQQVTLSCSPISGHRSVSWYQQTPGQGLQFLFEYFSETQRNKGNFPGRFSGRQFSNSRSEMNVSTLELGDSALYLCARSTGGQYFGPGTRLTVT.

This clonotype was found many times. This chain joins TRBV12-3 or TRBV12-4 and TRBJ2-2, with D possibly TRBD2 on 5 matching bases. With 7 bases removed from V and 6 bases from J, the gap between germline ends came to 18 bases. CDR3 length: 15 residues. The CDR3 coding sequence is TGTGCCAGCACTATCGCGGGCGTCTCAGCCGGGGAGCTGTTTTTT. Its translation is CASTIAGVSAGELFF.